One and the same sample provided the 26 T cell receptor beta chains below, sequenced in a study of blood T cells in healthy people across ages. A second roughly 6 to 12 cycle PCR used barcoded and J-beta primers. TCRdb reprocessed the 5' RACE reads with MiXCR, giving one entry per CDR3 protein. The sample includes roughly 1.5 million distinct CDR3 sequences, approximately 43% of them seen just once. The sample comprised blood. These receptors originate from a woman aged 18-29 years in good health.

The chain employs TRBV5-1 and TRBJ2-6; D is perhaps TRBD2 (5 bases). The CDR3 is made up of 17 amino acids. The V gene's germline CDR1 is SGHRS and CDR2 YFSETQ. Trimming removed 4 bases at V and 0 bases at J, with 14 bases between. Here the CDR3 DNA reads TGCGCCAGCAGCGAGGGTGTCCTCCCCTCTGGGGCCAACGTCCTGACTTTC. Translation: CASSEGVLPSGANVLTF.

This sequence joins TRBV27 and TRBJ1-1; 7 bases map to TRBD1. The germline CDR1 and CDR2 sequences are MNHEY and SMNVEV (reference sequence). The CDR3 is 16 residues long. Trimming took 8 bases from V and 2 from J; bases not matched to a gene: 14. CDR3 sequence reads: CASSPRRQGPNTEAFF. CDR3 nucleotides: TGTGCCAGCTCCCCCCGGCGACAGGGCCCTAACACTGAAGCTTTCTTT.

This sequence joins TRBV12-3 or TRBV12-4 and TRBJ2-1; D tentatively fits TRBD1 or TRBD2 (5 bases each). The CDR3 runs to 16 residues. V lost 5 bases and J 5 bases, leaving 19 bases between the germline ends. CDR3 loop: CASSLRRWDQNNEQFF. In DNA form, the CDR3 reads TGTGCCAGCAGTCTCCGACGCTGGGACCAGAACAATGAGCAGTTCTTC.

This chain links TRBV6-1 with TRBJ1-6, with 9 bases fitting TRBD1. CDR3 length equals 15 residues. Germline V gene lookup returns CDR1 MNHNS and CDR2 SASEGT. V lost 6 bases to trimming and J lost 8 bases; unmatched junction nucleotides: 8. The CDR3 DNA follows: TGTGCCAGCAGCCGCACAGGGGGCTCTGATTCACCCCTCCACTTT. Translating it yields CASSRTGGSDSPLHF.

The table lists this clonotype with a count of one. V usage is TRBV29-1 and J usage is TRBJ2-3, with D hard to call. CDR1 is SQVTM and CDR2 is ANQGSEA in the germline V gene. V was pared by 0 bases and J by 1 base, with 11 bases between. CDR3 length: 15 amino acids. In DNA form, the CDR3 reads TGCAGCGTTGAAGAGACGGGTGGGCGCACAGATACGCAGTATTTT. Its translation: CSVEETGGRTDTQYF.

The chain is built from TRBV9 and TRBJ2-5, with D possibly TRBD1 on 5 matching bases. Germline-derived CDR1 and CDR2 are SGDLS and YYNGEE. V dropped 3 bases and J dropped 5 bases, with 14 bases sitting between them. The CDR3 spans 14 residues. The CDR3 spells CASSAQVGVETQYF. The CDR3 DNA follows: TGTGCCAGCAGCGCACAGGTTGGGGTGGAGACCCAGTACTTC.

The chain carries TRBV6-5 and TRBJ2-7; TRBD2 is a possible D gene (6 bases). Germline CDR1 reads MNHEY; CDR2 reads SVGAGI. V was cut by 6 bases and J by 3 bases, with 15 bases left in between. CDR3 length: 14 amino acids. In DNA form, the CDR3 reads TGTGCCAGCAGCCTGTTTCGGGGAGGCTACGAGCAGTACTTC. Translating gives CASSLFRGGYEQYF.

The J gene is TRBJ2-2, the V gene TRBV29-1, with D possibly being TRBD1 or TRBD2 (5 bases each). The CDR3 sequence is 13 residues long. V was cut by 3 bases and J by 3 bases, with 8 bases left in between. Germline CDR1 reads SQVTM; CDR2 reads ANQGSEA. The CDR3 region is CSVDGTDTGELFF. CDR3 DNA sequence: TGCAGCGTTGATGGGACCGACACCGGGGAGCTGTTTTTT.

The CDR3 region has the DNA TGTGCCAGCAGTTCCGCTGGGTCTTTCGCTGAAGCTTTCTTT. Translated, it gives CASSSAGSFAEAFF. This chain connects TRBV6-5 to TRBJ1-1; no firm D call. The CDR3 sequence is 14 residues long. Looked up from germline, CDR1 is MNHEY and CDR2 is SVGAGI. Trimming removed 4 bases at V and 6 bases at J, with 15 bases between.

This clonotype was recorded at least ten times. The chain combines TRBV7-2 with TRBJ1-2; TRBD1 aligns across 10 bases. This CDR3 has 15 amino acids. The germline V gene has CDR1 SGHTA and CDR2 FQGNSA. The V gene end was trimmed by 4 bases and the J gene end by 5 bases; junction bases not matched to a gene: 7. This CDR3 is CASSSHWTGGYGYTF. CDR3 coding DNA: TGTGCCAGCAGCTCCCACTGGACAGGGGGGTATGGCTACACCTTC. The whole variable domain, remainder taken from reference TRBV7-2 and TRBJ1-2, is GAGVSQSPSNKVTEKGKDVELRCDPISGHTALYWYRQSLGQGLEFLIYFQGNSAPDKSGLPSDRFSAERTGGSVSTLTIQRTQQEDSAVYLCASSSHWTGGYGYTFGSGTRLTVV.

The sample holds a few counts of this clonotype. The chain uses TRBV28 and TRBJ1-2; D gene ambiguous. Germline lookup yields CDR1 MDHEN and CDR2 SYDVKM. V shed 1 base and J shed 3 bases, with 3 bases lying between them. This CDR3 has 12 residues. CDR3 sequence: CASSLSHYGYTF. CDR3 coding DNA: TGTGCCAGCAGTTTATCTCACTATGGCTACACCTTC.

The chain is built from TRBV19 and TRBJ2-2, with D maybe TRBD2 (6 bases). Germline loops: CDR1 LNHDA, CDR2 SQIVND (reference sequence). Trimming shortened V by 5 bases and J by 4 bases, and 11 bases separated the two germline ends. The CDR3 runs to 14 residues. CDR3: CASSRTGSTGELFF. CDR3 DNA sequence: TGTGCCAGTAGTCGTACCGGGAGCACCGGGGAGCTGTTTTTT.

The rearrangement uses TRBV7-2 and TRBJ2-7; 7 bases agree with TRBD1. The CDR3 loop spans 14 amino acids. V lost 7 bases, J lost 0 bases, and 6 bases stayed unmatched. Germline CDR1 is SGHTA and CDR2 is FQGNSA. As DNA, the CDR3 is TGTGCCAGCAACGGGGACAGAGCCTCCTACGAGCAGTACTTC. It specifies CASNGDRASYEQYF.

The chain is built from TRBV20-1 and TRBJ2-7; D possibly corresponds to TRBD1 (5 bases). Germline lookup yields CDR1 DFQATT and CDR2 SNEGSKA (reference sequence). The CDR3 is 16 amino acids. V was cut by 5 bases and J by 5 bases, with 25 bases left in between. The CDR3 here is CSADGHLGRPSHEQYF. Here the CDR3 DNA reads TGCAGTGCTGACGGACATCTGGGCCGTCCGTCCCACGAGCAGTACTTC.

The V call is TRBV6-1, the J call TRBJ2-3; 11 bases fit TRBD2. CDR3 length equals 18 residues. CDR1 and CDR2 from the germline V gene are MNHNS and SASEGT. V lost 4 bases and J lost 1; bases outside the gene matches: 10. In nucleotides, the CDR3 is TGTGCCAGCAGTGGCAGCGCGCTAGCGGGGGGACGCACAGATACGCAGTATTTT. Translating gives CASSGSALAGGRTDTQYF.

This clonotype was detected only once. The chain uses TRBV20-1 and TRBJ2-3, with D uncertain. The germline V gene has CDR1 DFQATT and CDR2 SNEGSKA (reference sequence). Trimming left V 4 bases short and J 4 bases short, with 12 bases between. This CDR3 has 13 residues. CDR3 sequence reads: CSAKAPGADTQYF. As DNA, the CDR3 is TGCAGTGCTAAGGCCCCTGGCGCAGATACGCAGTATTTT.

This clonotype was observed a few times. One junction end does not reproduce the germline sequence, and a read error may be involved. The chain couples TRBV7-2 to TRBJ2-3; D remains ambiguous. Germline V gene data show CDR1 as SGHTA and CDR2 as FQGNSA. The CDR3 spans 11 residues. This chain's CDR3 is CASGLPGTQYF. CDR3 nucleotides: TGTGCCAGCGGCTTACCTGGTACGCAGTATTTT.

The chain recombines TRBV6-2 or TRBV6-3 with TRBJ1-5; no reliable D call. The ends were cut back, 5 bases at V and 5 bases at J, with 13 bases in the middle. CDR1 is MNHEY and CDR2 is SVGEGT in the germline V gene. The length of the CDR3 is 14 residues. The CDR3 DNA reads as TGTGCCAGCAGTATGATCACCAGCTATCAGCCCCAGCATTTT. Protein product: CASSMITSYQPQHF.

Here the CDR3 DNA reads TGTGCCAGCGCGGTGGGGGGATCCTACGAGCAGTACTTC. Amino acid sequence: CASAVGGSYEQYF. The chain carries TRBV12-3 or TRBV12-4 and TRBJ2-7; a weak D match, TRBD2 (6 bases). CDR3 length: 13 residues. V shed 8 bases and J shed 1 base, with 12 bases lying between them.

This sequence joins TRBV3-1 and TRBJ2-3; 10 bases agree with TRBD2. The CDR3 is made up of 17 amino acids. CDR1 and CDR2 (germline): LGHDT, YNNKEL (reference sequence). J gave up 4 bases and V 4 bases, and 11 bases lay outside the gene matches. The CDR3 spells CASSRPGLAGVSDTQYF. The CDR3 DNA reads TGTGCCAGCAGCCGCCCCGGCCTAGCGGGAGTATCAGATACGCAGTATTTT.

The chain has TRBV9 and TRBJ2-3, with TRBD2 as a possible D gene (7 bases). The V and J ends lost 0 bases and 2 bases respectively, with 25 bases between them. The CDR3 is made up of 20 amino acids. The germline V gene encodes CDR1 SGDLS and CDR2 YYNGEE. CDR3: CASSVASGGLGGGATDTQYF. For the CDR3, the DNA is TGTGCCAGCAGCGTAGCTTCGGGGGGCCTTGGCGGGGGAGCCACAGATACGCAGTATTTT.

CDR3 loop: CASSLRPGGPFNEQYF. Written as DNA, the CDR3 is TGTGCCAGCAGCTTGCGACCGGGAGGACCTTTCAATGAGCAGTACTTC. The chain uses TRBV7-3 and TRBJ2-5; TRBD2 agrees at 7 bases. J was trimmed by 11 bases and V by 3 bases; bases with no gene match: 18. Germline-derived CDR1 and CDR2 are SGHTA and FQGTGA. This CDR3 contains 16 residues.

This clonotype has a handful of counts. The rearrangement uses TRBV6-5 and TRBJ2-7, with TRBD2 matching 7 bases. Per germline, CDR1 MNHEY and CDR2 SVGAGI. With 2 bases clipped from V and 3 bases from J, the junction kept 10 bases outside the gene matches. The CDR3 covers 16 residues. CDR3 DNA: TGTGCCAGCAGTTACAATCGTGGGGGGGGTCGCTACGAGCAGTACTTC. Translation gives CASSYNRGGGRYEQYF.

This chain joins TRBV28 and TRBJ2-1, with a weak D call TRBD2 (5 bases). CDR3 length equals 13 residues. CDR1 and CDR2 (germline): MDHEN, SYDVKM. Deletions cut 5 bases from V and 8 bases from J, with 13 bases between. The CDR3 nucleotides are TGTGCCAGCAGTCCGCGGGCCGTCCATGAGCAGTTCTTC. It yields the protein CASSPRAVHEQFF.

As regards this clonotype: At one of its ends the junction is not consistent with the germline gene, which may arise from a read error. The rearrangement uses TRBV12-3 or TRBV12-4 and TRBJ1-1; perhaps TRBD1 as D (6 bases). CDR3 length: 15 amino acids. The CDR3 nucleotides are TGTGCCGGCAGTTTTTGGGCAGGGGCGAACACTGAAGCTTTCTTT. Amino acids: CAGSFWAGANTEAFF.

The gene calls are TRBV25-1 and TRBJ1-2; D uncertain. The CDR3 consists of 12 residues. CDR1 MGHDK and CDR2 SYGVNS come from the germline V gene. V was pared by 4 bases and J by 4 bases, with 7 bases between. The CDR3 region has the DNA TGTGCCAGCAGTGCCGGTTTCTATGGCTACACCTTC. This codes for CASSAGFYGYTF.